The clone carrying this TCR beta chain was counted between two and nine times. Its specificity is unknown. This record belongs to a study of T-cell memory formation after mild COVID-19. About the research overall: Among the donors, TCR clusters were largely specific to each donor. Study-wide results and caveats: The study found balanced CD4/CD8 in clones contracting day 15 to 85 and a CD4+ lean in later expanders.

Germline V lookup: CDR1 SGHVS, CDR2 FNYEAQ. Between the trimmed V and J ends, which lost 0 bases and 1 base, there was a span of 9 bases. This CDR3 spans 15 amino acids. From 5'RACE with constant-segment primers came TCR alpha and TCR beta cDNA libraries that carried sample barcodes and UMIs. TCRdb independently ran MiXCR on the 5' RACE reads; one entry per CDR3 protein. This table holds some 40,000 distinct CDR3 sequences, about 7.1% found once. This sequence originates from a man aged 18 to 29 who had mild COVID-19 (a few samples of this study predate the infection). Cell type and time point are not known. Input material: PBMCs or a T cell subset sorted from them (not recorded which). The chain uses TRBV7-6 and TRBJ2-5; D is undetermined. CDR3 coding DNA: TGTGCCAGCAGCTTAGCGCAAGGTAGCCAAGAGACCCAGTACTTC. As protein: CASSLAQGSQETQYF.